The source of this T cell receptor (beta chain) is a study of lymphopenia after photon versus proton radiotherapy. Study observations and caveats: In patients who died, overall survival fell as post-nadir TCR diversity dropped more. Under photons, naive T cells and diversity fell while effector/memory populations rose. Post-nadir diversity loss with photons came from oligoclonal expansion, particularly CD8+ Temra cells.

V was pared by 8 bases and J by 5 bases, with 12 bases of the junction left unmatched. The CDR3 is made up of 15 amino acids. Looked up from germline, CDR1 is PRHDT and CDR2 is FYEKMQ (reference sequence). Sequencing was performed with immunoSEQ multiplex PCR; in TCRdb, only in-frame clones are kept and a portion is missing. The data show 25,000 to 30,000 clones, about four fifths seen once. With regard to this clone: The target antigen is unknown.

The chain carries TRBV13 and TRBJ2-1; TRBD2 agrees at 7 bases. The origin of this receptor is a man aged 50 to 59 with gastric cancer. The sample consisted of peripheral blood, taken from a patient treated with photon-based radiotherapy. DNA of the CDR3: TGTGCCAGCTACATCCAGGGCGGGGGAGACAATGAGCAGTTCTTC. Amino acids: CASYIQGGGDNEQFF.